This T cell receptor (beta chain) was retrieved from a study of T cell changes during pregnancy in multiple sclerosis. Trimming shortened V by 2 bases and J by 6 bases, and 13 bases separated the two germline ends. The CDR3 consists of 15 residues. Germline V CDR1 and CDR2: SGHTA, FQGTGA. The method was immunoSEQ multiplex PCR; TCRdb's version includes in-frame clones alone and lacks a portion of them. The sample includes some 62,000 clones, about 90% of them seen just once. A single count supports this clone. The chain combines TRBV7-3 with TRBJ2-2; D might be TRBD2 (6 bases). This sequence was found in a female donor in good health, enrolled as a control in a pregnancy study. Sequencing used peripheral blood, obtained in the second trimester of pregnancy. CDR3 in DNA: TGTGCCAGCAGCTTAGGGAGACTAGGATCCGGGGAGCTGTTTTTT. Its translation is CASSLGRLGSGELFF.